This T cell receptor (beta chain) was profiled in a study of T cells expressing NK-cell markers. Study background: It was sorted CD3+CD56-NKG2C+, CD3+CD56+NKG2C- and CD3+CD56+NKG2C+ T cells that provided the TCR beta repertoires.

Making the TCR beta cDNA relied on 5'RACE template switching with UMIs. One entry per CDR3 protein, without DNA, is what TCRdb gives after re-calling the 5' RACE reads. Its table records some 340,000 distinct CDR3 sequences. The CDR3 has 15 amino acids. CDR1 and CDR2 from the germline V gene are SGHAT and FQNNGV. The chain carries TRBV11-2 and TRBJ1-1; the TRBD1 assignment by TCRdb is unverifiable without DNA. This TCR was recovered from a man aged 18-70 years in good health. The sequenced sample was blood T cells: a sorted CD56 or NKG2C T cell subset, CD4+ or CD8+ T cells, or bulk PBMC T cells (not recorded which). The CDR3: CASSSRKRDRDGAFF.